This T cell receptor (beta chain) was identified during a study of cytomegalovirus exposure and HLA in healthy donors. In the PCR, 60 Vbeta and 13 Jbeta primers were used. Assay: immunoSEQ multiplex PCR; the TCRdb copy retains only in-frame clones and omits some. The sample lists 65,000 to 85,000 clones; 75% to 90% were seen once. A note on this clone: Its antigen is undetermined.

V trimming: 6 bases; J trimming: 10 bases; junction bases outside the gene matches: 8. The germline gives CDR1 WNHNN, CDR2 SYGVQD (reference sequence). CDR3 length equals 13 residues. Study-wide results and limits: TCR beta sequences reportedly predicted the HLA-A and HLA-B alleles of most subjects accurately. The study recorded 160 or so TCR beta chains that were cytomegalovirus-associated.

The clonotype originates from a woman aged 30 to 39 in good health and CMV-seronegative. The genes are TRBV10-1 and TRBJ1-4, with 7 bases matching TRBD1. The material sequenced was PBMCs. The chain's CDR3 is CASRVTGAGKLFF. The CDR3 DNA is TGCGCCAGCAGAGTAACAGGGGCGGGAAAACTGTTTTTT.